This paragraph reports one T cell receptor (beta chain). Its recognized antigen is unknown. No base quality information exists; no much larger clone differs at one position. The data belong to a study of shared clonotypes between healthy human individuals (dated by TCRdb to about 2020). Broadly, across the study: Two women and a few men aged 18 to 49 years were included in the cohort. For each donor, CD4 naive and CD4 memory were each run on three plates, CD8 naive on two plates, and CD8 memory on one plate. The study deeply sequenced blood TCR repertoires of five healthy adults to estimate repertoire size and the extent of clonotype sharing between individuals. To increase sequencing depth and limit assay-specific biases, different laboratories used diverse techniques to prepare libraries and sequence TCR repertoires. Leukapheresis yielded between about 0.8 and 9.5 billion PBMCs per donor.

Overall study outcomes, separate from this receptor: Pairwise subsampling indicated that sequencing depth was expected to affect the degree of clonotype sharing among donors. Clonotypes shared by all four sorted-subset donors showed higher generation probabilities than non-shared clonotypes. Incomplete sequencing was indicated by rarefaction of sorted-subset datasets, despite the large sequencing depth. Sampling was limited to blood, and TCR repertoires in tissue likely differ from TCR repertoires in blood. Because the study included only a small number of donors, the genetic and exposure-history diversity represented was limited. Estimated clonotype richness was generally larger for naive than for memory subsets. Across four donors, around 5.4% of naive CD4, roughly 3.5% of naive CD8, 2.3% of memory CD4, and 0.4% of memory CD8 clonotypes were shared.

Using the deep immunoSEQ assay, multiplex PCR amplified TCR CDR3 regions from genomic DNA. Extracted genomic DNA from each cell subset was spread evenly across all wells of several immunoSEQ 96-well plates, with each plate serving as a replicate. For sorted subsets, about 0.2 ug genomic DNA, equal to 30,000 to 35,000 T cell genomes, was loaded into each replicate PCR. The purified libraries were quantified using a Qubit 3.0 fluorometer, sized with a Bioanalyzer 2100, and then quantified again using the KAPA Library Quantification kit. Every immunoSEQ 96-well plate was sequenced on a separate single-read 150-cycle Illumina NextSeq 550 flow cell. For the original study's pipeline: Because only junctional sequences without quality scores were contained in the immunoSEQ output, filtering matching that applied to full-length reads could not be performed. To assign V/J genes and CDR3, sequences were annotated against IMGT germline references using PyIR, a Python wrapper for IgBLAST v1.9. Reads with weak V/J assignments (E-value above 1e-6), missing CDR3, stop codons, out-of-frame junctions, or ambiguous translated residues were removed. V3J clonotypes were defined as sequences sharing the same inferred V gene, J gene, and CDR3 amino acid sequence. To compute the percentage overlap between repertoires, the number of shared unique clonotypes was divided by the size of the smaller repertoire. Three approaches were used to assess repertoire richness: RTK rarefaction, the Chao1 estimator, and Recon v2.1 estimates of unobserved clonotypes. Generation probabilities for all TCRbeta clonotypes obtained by the gDNA method from a handful of donors were computed using OLGA. This immuneACCESS table, as held by TCRdb, lists in-frame sequences with V and J called but not all clones. Of the missing ones, under half trace to an unresolved V gene in checked studies; the others have no known cause. That table supplies the V and J calls and clone size; D and trimming were determined from the DNA. This sample comprises 560,000 or so clones, roughly 95% of them detected only once. The top ten constitute 0.11% of the sample.

CD8 naive samples consisted of CD45RO-negative cells that were positively selected for CCR7, yielding a CD45RA+CCR7+ population without TemRA cells. The donors were healthy, HIV-negative adults with no recently reported acute infections or vaccinations. Every donor was a Caucasian adult residing in Nashville, Tennessee, USA. Blood was collected by leukapheresis, and PBMCs were isolated by Ficoll-Histopaque density gradient centrifugation and then cryopreserved in liquid nitrogen vapor phase. Analytical flow cytometry was used to check the purity and quantity of each magnetically sorted T cell population. Each sorted fraction had its genomic DNA isolated and then quantified by UV absorbance on a Nanodrop 2000c. Germline trimming amounts to 4 bases on V and 0 bases on J, with 6 as the count of junction bases outside the gene matches. Looking up the germline V gene yields CDR1 SGHAT and CDR2 FQNNGV. The CDR3 runs 16 residues from the cysteine to the phenylalanine. Left in the record is the CDR3 DNA by itself, 48 bases read in frame from the first base.

The specimen sequenced was naive CD8+ T cells sorted from blood. Explained via the paper, the cell subset or site label denotes: CD45RA+CCR7+. The TCR sequence derives from a woman younger than 45 in good health. This receptor chain uses TRBV11-2 and TRBJ2-5, with 9 bases matching TRBD2. The CDR3 amino acid sequence is: CASSSRLAEYQETQYF. The DNA is TGTGCCAGCAGCTCCAGACTAGCGGAGTACCAAGAGACCCAGTACTTC.